Listed below are T cell receptor beta chains from one sample, sequenced in a study of radiotherapy plus CTLA-4 blockade in lung cancer. Produced via immunoSEQ multiplex PCR; TCRdb's table is partial and in-frame only. The table lists 90,000 to 100,000 clones, roughly 80% of them singletons, with about 23% in the top ten. This specimen consisted of peripheral blood, obtained from a patient treated with radiotherapy plus ipilimumab. The receptors originated from a human donor with non-small cell lung cancer that progressed on radiotherapy plus ipilimumab. The CDR3 runs from the conserved cysteine through the conserved F or W. D genes are given only for firm matches. A clone size is listed for some rows: how often the clone was seen (once, few, many), or a class if it is expanded.

>TRBD1|TRBV5-1|15|once|TRBJ1-1
CASSLAGQGATEAFF
>NA|TRBV9|16|few|TRBJ2-7
CASRELHGALPYEQYF
>TRBD2|TRBV5-1|15|NA|TRBJ2-1
CASSQRLATYNEQFF
>NA|TRBV30|12|NA|TRBJ2-1
CAYGASYNEQFF
>NA|TRBV7-9|19|NA|TRBJ2-3
CASSSVFGDRGLAADTQYF
>NA|TRBV2|15|once|TRBJ2-1
CASSARTNRGGEQFF
>TRBD1|TRBV7-3|17|NA|TRBJ2-2
CASSLRSGGSNTGELFF
>NA|TRBV9|16|NA|TRBJ1-3
CASSVDGGASGNTIYF
>NA|TRBV15|14|NA|TRBJ1-1
CATSRDRGLAEAFF
>TRBD2|TRBV30|16|NA|TRBJ2-1
CAWSGLAGDRANEQFF
>NA|TRBV29-1|12|few|TRBJ2-1
CSVGGFGNEQFF
>NA|TRBV7-9|14|few|TRBJ2-3
CASSFEQDTDTQYF
>NA|TRBV21-1|16|NA|TRBJ2-2
CASSKEGTGSHGELFF
>NA|TRBV28|16|NA|TRBJ1-4
CASSLMFVGGKEKLFF
>NA|TRBV29-1|12|NA|TRBJ1-2
CSVENQDYGYTF
>NA|TRBV30|13|NA|TRBJ1-1
CAWSVKGGTEAFF
>NA|TRBV7-3|13|NA|TRBJ2-1
CASSLGGGPLQFF
>NA|TRBV6-4|14|NA|TRBJ1-2
CASSVGPGFPGYTF
>NA|TRBV28|12|NA|TRBJ1-2
CAIHRNNYGYTF
>NA|TRBV19|15|NA|TRBJ1-4
CASSPVTTLGEKLFF
>TRBD1|TRBV29-1|13|NA|TRBJ1-1
CSVGNRGNTEAFF
>NA|TRBV4-1|15|NA|TRBJ2-5
CASSQDPGAGETQYF
>TRBD2|TRBV19|15|once|TRBJ2-1
CASSVGLAGVREQFF
>NA|TRBV18|13|NA|TRBJ1-5
CASSPSGNQPQHF
>NA|TRBV30|16|once|TRBJ1-2
CAWSVRGAPSNYGYTF
>TRBD1|TRBV7-6|14|NA|TRBJ2-7
CASSLGTTGGGQYF
>NA|TRBV19|15|NA|TRBJ2-1
CASSSSGGTYNEQFF
>TRBD2|TRBV7-2|13|NA|TRBJ2-1
CASSLESSGGKFF
>TRBD2|TRBV7-2|16|NA|TRBJ2-1
CASSLSSSGSGNEQFF
>NA|TRBV5-4|16|NA|TRBJ2-2
CASSPPRGTNTGELFF
>NA|TRBV7-3|22|once|TRBJ2-5
CASRGSIRRESGNSYSSETQYF
>TRBD1|TRBV7-9|14|NA|TRBJ2-1
CASSLGDRYNEQFF
>TRBD2|TRBV5-1|17|few|TRBJ2-3
CASSLGRLAGGPPAQYF
>NA|TRBV5-1|14|NA|TRBJ2-7
CASSLEGSSYEQYF
>NA|TRBV5-1|13|NA|TRBJ2-1
CASRRAEYNEQFF
>NA|TRBV11-2|17|NA|TRBJ2-1
CASSLIWAGPPDNEQFF
>NA|TRBV28|12|NA|TRBJ1-1
CASSRINREAFF
>NA|TRBV7-2|14|NA|TRBJ2-7
CASSLSLSSYEQYF
>TRBD2|TRBV9|13|NA|TRBJ2-1
CASSVISGNEQFF
>NA|TRBV5-1|12|NA|TRBJ2-3
CASSLSADTQYF
>NA|TRBV2|16|NA|TRBJ1-5
CASSETGTLSNQPQHF
>TRBD2|TRBV5-6|14|NA|TRBJ2-5
CASSFKAGEETQYF
>NA|TRBV11-2|13|NA|TRBJ1-2
CASSGQENYGYTF
>NA|TRBV2|12|NA|TRBJ1-2
CASSEFRYGYTF
>TRBD1|TRBV7-3|16|NA|TRBJ2-3
CASSPDRDSKRNTQYF
>NA|TRBV9|16|NA|TRBJ2-3
CASSASSSTSPGTQYF
>TRBD1|TRBV7-8|14|NA|TRBJ2-4
CASSRRDSKNIQYF
>NA|TRBV19|15|few|TRBJ1-5
CASNPVLSGSQPQHF
>NA|TRBV5-1|13|NA|TRBJ1-4
CASKEGDEEKLFF
>NA|TRBV5-1|18|NA|TRBJ2-6
CASRLRSDPLTGANVLTF
>NA|TRBV28|13|NA|TRBJ1-5
CASRRELGQPQHF
>TRBD1|TRBV6-4|15|once|TRBJ1-5
CASTKTGGERQPQHF
>TRBD2|TRBV4-1|16|NA|TRBJ2-7
CASSPSPGLGQGEQYF
>NA|TRBV6-1|17|once|TRBJ2-7
CASSEGWGRLGSYEQYF
>NA|TRBV6-1|14|once|TRBJ1-2
CASVTSDGLGGYTF
>TRBD2|TRBV5-1|16|NA|TRBJ2-1
CASSFGLAGAYNEQFF
>NA|TRBV6-1|15|once|TRBJ2-3
CASSEVLEGTDTQYF